The 21 T cell receptor beta chains below come from one sample, sequenced in a study of T-cell reconstitution after alpha-beta-depleted transplantation in children. Preparation of the TCRbeta library was carried out with unique molecular identifiers. TCRdb passed the PCR reads through MiXCR, listing each CDR3 protein once. The repertoire holds 350,000 to 500,000 distinct CDR3 sequences, with over 40% as singletons. Sample: PBMCs, taken before TCRalphabeta/CD19-depleted stem cell transplant. The source of these receptors is a girl aged 2 to 9 with aplastic anemia, due to receive a stem cell transplant.

This clonotype was seen only a few times. CDR3 region: CASSPRQGPNYGYTF. CDR3 coding DNA: TGTGCCAGCTCGCCTAGACAGGGACCAAACTATGGCTACACCTTC. The chain uses TRBV18 and TRBJ1-2; 7 bases line up with TRBD1. The trim removed 6 bases at V and 2 bases at J, leaving 9 bases unmatched. Germline CDR1 is KGHSH and CDR2 is LQKENI. This CDR3 region has 15 residues.

The V gene is TRBV20-1, the J gene TRBJ2-3; D possibly corresponds to TRBD1 (5 bases). Trimming stripped 0 bases from V and 2 bases from J, with 12 bases between. This CDR3 comprises 15 residues. Germline CDR1 DFQATT, CDR2 SNEGSKA (reference sequence). The CDR3 region has the DNA TGCAGTGCTAGAGATAACGACAGAATCACAGATACGCAGTATTTT. Protein: CSARDNDRITDTQYF.

This clonotype was seen more than once but under ten times. This rearrangement joins TRBV5-1 to TRBJ2-5, with D possibly TRBD2 on 5 matching bases. Trimming cost V 1 base and J 4 bases, with 17 bases left between them. The CDR3 runs 16 residues. Looked up from germline, CDR1 is SGHRS and CDR2 is YFSETQ. CDR3 coding DNA: TGCGCCAGCAGCTTGTTTCGGGGTTCTGGTGGAGAGACCCAGTACTTC. This gives the protein CASSLFRGSGGETQYF.

This clonotype occurred a few times. The chain couples TRBV11-2 to TRBJ2-5; D might be TRBD1 or TRBD2, each matching 5 bases. The CDR3 has 15 residues. Germline lookup yields CDR1 SGHAT and CDR2 FQNNGV. The V and J ends lost 5 bases and 4 bases respectively, with 17 bases between them. CDR3 in DNA: TGTGCCAGCAGCGAGGGGACGGGTGGAGGAGAGACCCAGTACTTC. Translating it yields CASSEGTGGGETQYF.

The J gene is TRBJ2-7, the V gene TRBV5-1; D could derive from TRBD1 or TRBD2 (6 bases each). The CDR3 spans 14 residues. The germline V and J ends were trimmed by 4 bases and 3 bases, with 14 bases remaining between them. Per the germline V gene, CDR1 is SGHRS and CDR2 is YFSETQ. CDR3 amino acids: CASSGRDKLYEQYF. CDR3 DNA: TGCGCCAGCAGCGGGCGGGACAAGCTCTACGAGCAGTACTTC.

This clonotype was recorded a few times. DNA for the CDR3: TGTGCCAGCAGTTACAAGGGAGACACTGAAGCTTTCTTT. This codes for CASSYKGDTEAFF. V gene TRBV6-6 combines with J gene TRBJ1-1; D gene ambiguous. The V end was cut by 2 bases, the J end by 3 bases, with 7 bases between. Germline CDR1 and CDR2: MNHNY and SVGAGI (reference sequence). This CDR3 is 13 amino acids long.

The sample holds a few counts of this clonotype. The rearrangement links TRBV3-1 to TRBJ1-2; tentative D call: TRBD1 (5 bases). Trimming shortened V by 3 bases and J by 8 bases, and 13 bases separated the two germline ends. Per germline, CDR1 LGHDT and CDR2 YNNKEL (reference sequence). CDR3 size: 13 residues. CDR3 coding DNA: TGTGCCAGCAGCCAGGCAGGGACGGGCGGCTACACCTTC. It specifies CASSQAGTGGYTF.

This clonotype was seen at least ten times. CDR3 protein: CASRFGAWGGAGGELFF. The CDR3 DNA sequence: TGTGCCAGCCGCTTTGGGGCTTGGGGGGGCGCTGGCGGGGAGCTGTTTTTT. The V and J genes are TRBV12-3 or TRBV12-4 and TRBJ2-2; TRBD2 might be the D (7 bases). The V gene lost 8 bases and the J gene lost 7 bases, with 26 bases spanning the gap. CDR3 length: 17 residues.

The chain combines TRBV7-2 with TRBJ2-7, with D unclear. The V and J ends lost 1 base and 2 bases respectively, with 9 bases between them. CDR3 size: 14 residues. CDR1 and CDR2 from the germline V gene are SGHTA and FQGNSA. The CDR3 reads CASSLEPATYEQYF. CDR3 nucleotide sequence: TGTGCCAGCAGCTTAGAACCAGCTACCTACGAGCAGTACTTC.

V usage is TRBV6-2 or TRBV6-3 and J usage is TRBJ2-1; no clear D. Germline V CDR1 and CDR2: MNHEY, SVGEGT. The CDR3 is made up of 12 amino acids. V gave up 6 bases and J gave up 5 bases, with 8 bases separating them. In DNA form, the CDR3 reads TGTGCCAGCAGAAGAAACGACAATGAGCAGTTCTTC. This translates into CASRRNDNEQFF.

The rearrangement joins TRBV12-3 or TRBV12-4 to TRBJ2-2; 9 nucleotides agree with TRBD2. CDR3 length equals 17 residues. The J segment lost 3 bases and the V segment lost 5 bases, leaving 10 bases of the junction unmatched. CDR3 region: CASSIGEREVDTGELFF. CDR3 sequence (DNA): TGTGCCAGCAGTATCGGGGAGCGGGAGGTCGACACCGGGGAGCTGTTTTTT.

In its sample, this clonotype was seen a few times. The J gene is TRBJ1-1, the V gene TRBV20-1; D unclear. The V gene's germline CDR1 is DFQATT and CDR2 SNEGSKA (reference sequence). The CDR3 loop spans 13 amino acids. The germline V and J ends were trimmed by 0 bases and 8 bases, with 13 bases remaining between them. The chain's CDR3 is CSARDGSTEEAFF. DNA of the CDR3: TGCAGTGCTAGAGATGGTAGTACAGAGGAAGCTTTCTTT.

The CDR3 reads CSARGLTSGLHEQYF. CDR3 in DNA: TGCAGTGCTAGAGGGCTTACTAGTGGGCTCCACGAGCAGTACTTC. The chain employs TRBV20-1 and TRBJ2-7, with a possible D match to TRBD2 (5 bases). Germline CDR1 is DFQATT and CDR2 is SNEGSKA (reference sequence). The CDR3 runs 15 residues. The germline V and J ends were trimmed by 1 base and 5 bases, with 18 bases remaining between them.

This clonotype was counted ten times or more. The rearrangement joins TRBV20-1 to TRBJ1-3; 7 bases are a match to TRBD1. This CDR3 is built from 14 residues. V lost 5 bases to trimming and J lost 2 bases; unmatched junction nucleotides: 6. Germline CDR1 DFQATT, CDR2 SNEGSKA (reference sequence). In DNA form, the CDR3 reads TGCAGTGCTCAGGGACAGCCGGCTGGAAACACCATATATTTT. It yields the protein CSAQGQPAGNTIYF.

In this sample, this clonotype turned up a few times. The chain couples TRBV20-1 to TRBJ2-5; TRBD2 agrees at 8 bases. The J segment lost 0 bases and the V segment lost 1 base, leaving 7 bases of the junction unmatched. This CDR3 comprises 16 residues. Germline V lookup: CDR1 DFQATT, CDR2 SNEGSKA (reference sequence). CDR3 sequence reads: CSARVVLAGYQETQYF. The DNA of the CDR3 is TGCAGTGCTAGAGTTGTCCTAGCGGGTTACCAAGAGACCCAGTACTTC.

V and J are TRBV5-1 and TRBJ2-5; 7 bases align to TRBD1. The germline V gene has CDR1 SGHRS and CDR2 YFSETQ. The length of the CDR3 is 14 residues. With 5 bases clipped from V and 3 bases from J, the junction kept 7 bases outside the gene matches. The CDR3 DNA sequence: TGCGCCAGCAGTTATGACAGGGAGAAAGAGACCCAGTACTTC. This sequence encodes CASSYDREKETQYF.

The chain employs TRBV20-1 and TRBJ1-1; TRBD1 matches at 9 bases. The junction had 9 bases not matched to a gene; V was cut back by 6 bases and J by 4 bases. Germline V gives CDR1 DFQATT, CDR2 SNEGSKA (reference sequence). The CDR3 consists of 14 residues. In DNA form, the CDR3 reads TGCAGTGCGACACAGGGGGCGCAGGTCACTGAAGCTTTCTTT. Encoded protein: CSATQGAQVTEAFF.

The chain links TRBV28 to TRBJ2-5; 8 bases are a match to TRBD1. The CDR3 spans 15 residues. After removal of 7 bases from V and 1 base from J, the junction contained 8 bases not matched to a gene. Germline V gene sequence: CDR1 MDHEN, CDR2 SYDVKM. In DNA form, the CDR3 reads TGTGCCAGCACGGGGGCGGACAGGGTCCAAGAGACCCAGTACTTC. Translated: CASTGADRVQETQYF.

The V and J genes are TRBV10-3 and TRBJ1-2; possibly TRBD1 for D (6 bases). The CDR3 covers 15 residues. Per the germline V gene, CDR1 is ENHRY and CDR2 is SYGVKD. Trimming shortened V by 3 bases and J by 7 bases, and 18 bases separated the two germline ends. The CDR3 nucleotides are TGTGCCATCAGTGACTTGGCGGGGGGGCTACGTGGCTACACCTTC. Protein: CAISDLAGGLRGYTF.

This clonotype was seen at least ten times. The J gene is TRBJ1-1, the V gene TRBV12-3 or TRBV12-4; 7 bases align to TRBD1. This CDR3 has 11 residues. The V segment lost 7 bases and the J segment 10 bases; nucleotides outside the gene matches: 6. CDR3 DNA: TGTGCCAGCACCATGGGACAGATAGCTTTCTTT. It codes for CASTMGQIAFF.

This chain connects TRBV12-3 or TRBV12-4 to TRBJ2-5, with TRBD1 matching 9 bases. The CDR3 covers 13 residues. With V trimmed by 5 bases and J by 5 bases, 3 bases remained unmatched. As DNA, the CDR3 is TGTGCCAGCAGTACAGGGGGCTTGGAGACCCAGTACTTC. It is translated as CASSTGGLETQYF.